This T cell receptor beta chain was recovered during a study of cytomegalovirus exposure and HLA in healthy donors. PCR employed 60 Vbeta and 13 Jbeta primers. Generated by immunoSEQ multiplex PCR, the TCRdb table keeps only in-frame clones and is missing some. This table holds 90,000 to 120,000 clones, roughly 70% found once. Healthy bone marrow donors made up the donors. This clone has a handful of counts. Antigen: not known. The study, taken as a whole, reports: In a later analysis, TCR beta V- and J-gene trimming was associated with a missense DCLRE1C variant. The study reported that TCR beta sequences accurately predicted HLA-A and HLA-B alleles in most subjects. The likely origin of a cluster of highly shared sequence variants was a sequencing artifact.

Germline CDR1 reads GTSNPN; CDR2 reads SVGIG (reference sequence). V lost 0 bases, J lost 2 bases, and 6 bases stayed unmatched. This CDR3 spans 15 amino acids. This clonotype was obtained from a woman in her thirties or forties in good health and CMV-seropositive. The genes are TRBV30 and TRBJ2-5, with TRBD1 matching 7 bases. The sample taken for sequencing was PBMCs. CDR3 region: CAWSVGGTAQETQYF. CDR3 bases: TGTGCCTGGAGTGTAGGTGGGACAGCTCAAGAGACCCAGTACTTC.